The 11 T cell receptor beta chains below come from one sample, sequenced in a study of T cells in lung cancer brain metastases. Assay: immunoSEQ multiplex PCR; the TCRdb copy retains only in-frame clones and omits some. The sample lists some 400 clones, nearly 90% occurring once. Sequenced: tumor tissue from a brain metastasis. The receptors were gathered from a man between 65 and 80 years old with non-small cell lung cancer that had spread to the brain.

The chain employs TRBV7-6 and TRBJ2-1, with D possibly TRBD2 on 6 matching bases. Trimming stripped 4 bases from V and 7 bases from J, with 17 bases between. The CDR3 has 15 amino acids. Germline assignment: CDR1 SGHVS and CDR2 FNYEAQ. In DNA, the CDR3 is TGTGCCAGCAGCTCGATATACAATGGGGGGAATGAGCAGTTCTTC. This translates into CASSSIYNGGNEQFF.

V gene TRBV14 combines with J gene TRBJ2-7; TRBD1 aligns across 9 bases. The CDR3 spans 15 residues. The trim removed 4 bases at V and 4 bases at J, leaving 8 bases unmatched. CDR1 and CDR2 from the germline V gene are SGHDN and FVKESK. CDR3 nucleotides: TGTGCCAGCAGCCTAACTCTGGGACAGGGTTACGAGCAGTACTTC. Its translation: CASSLTLGQGYEQYF.

V usage is TRBV4-2 and J usage is TRBJ1-4; the D gene is possibly TRBD1 (6 bases). The CDR3 runs to 15 residues. Germline CDR1 reads LGHNA; CDR2 reads YNFKEQ. V was pared by 4 bases and J by 5 bases, with 14 bases between. CDR3 sequence reads: CASSLSRTENEKLFF. In nucleotides, the CDR3 is TGTGCCAGCAGCCTGAGCAGGACAGAGAATGAAAAACTGTTTTTT.

The rearrangement uses TRBV7-6 and TRBJ2-5; D unclear. Germline values: CDR1 SGHVS, CDR2 FNYEAQ. With 1 base removed from V and 1 base from J, the gap between germline ends came to 13 bases. The CDR3 has 16 residues. CDR3: CASSLGGSEVQETQYF. As DNA, the CDR3 is TGTGCCAGCAGCTTAGGTGGTTCAGAAGTCCAAGAGACCCAGTACTTC.

This clone was observed once. V usage is TRBV19 and J usage is TRBJ2-7, with D perhaps TRBD1 or TRBD2 (5 bases each). CDR1 is LNHDA, CDR2 SQIVND, per germline (reference sequence). This CDR3 region has 12 residues. Trimming took 4 bases from V and 3 from J, leaving 7 bases between them. DNA for the CDR3: TGTGCCAGTAGTAGAGGGGACTACGAGCAGTACTTC. Protein sequence: CASSRGDYEQYF.

The J gene is TRBJ2-1, the V gene TRBV30; D call uncertain. Trimming stripped 4 bases from V and 9 bases from J, with 10 bases between. The CDR3 extends over 11 amino acids. CDR1 GTSNPN and CDR2 SVGIG come from the germline V gene (reference sequence). The CDR3 DNA reads as TGTGCCTGGACCCCCGAAGGTGAGCAGTTCTTC. Protein product: CAWTPEGEQFF.

V gene TRBV11-3 combines with J gene TRBJ2-1; D tentatively fits TRBD1 or TRBD2 (5 bases each). The V end was cut by 5 bases, the J end by 5 bases, with 16 bases between. CDR1 and CDR2 (germline): SGHNT, YENEEA. This CDR3 contains 15 residues. The CDR3 DNA reads as TGTGCCAGCAGCCTCACAGGTTCGGGAAACAATGAGCAGTTCTTC. This gives the protein CASSLTGSGNNEQFF.

CDR3 coding DNA: TGTGCCAGCAAGGGGGCTGGAGATACGCAGTATTTT. Its protein product is CASKGAGDTQYF. This chain connects TRBV11-3 to TRBJ2-3, with 7 bases fitting TRBD1. This CDR3 region has 12 residues. J was trimmed by 5 bases and V by 7 bases; bases with no gene match: 3. Germline CDR1 and CDR2: SGHNT and YENEEA.

The chain is built from TRBV27 and TRBJ1-2; maybe TRBD1 (5 bases). The CDR3 length is 17 residues. Germline values: CDR1 MNHEY, CDR2 SMNVEV (reference sequence). Trimming removed 0 bases at V and 6 bases at J, with 20 bases between. CDR3 region: CASSLSPSTAKTHGYTF. The DNA of the CDR3 is TGTGCCAGCAGTTTATCCCCTTCGACAGCTAAGACTCATGGCTACACCTTC.

The chain has TRBV4-2 and TRBJ1-2; TRBD1 matches at 7 bases. The V gene end was trimmed by 3 bases and the J gene end by 4 bases; junction bases not matched to a gene: 8. CDR1 is LGHNA, CDR2 YNFKEQ, per germline. The CDR3 covers 15 residues. CDR3 sequence: CASSQARGPGYGYTF. CDR3 DNA: TGTGCCAGCAGCCAGGCGAGGGGGCCTGGCTATGGCTACACCTTC.

This sequence joins TRBV2 and TRBJ1-4, with a tentative D call TRBD1 (6 bases). Trimming removed 5 bases at V and 1 base at J, with 8 bases between. The germline CDR1 and CDR2 sequences are SNHLY and FYNNEI. The CDR3 is 14 amino acids. The CDR3 DNA is TGTGCCAGCAGTCCCAGGGGAACTAATGAAAAACTGTTTTTT. Its protein is CASSPRGTNEKLFF.